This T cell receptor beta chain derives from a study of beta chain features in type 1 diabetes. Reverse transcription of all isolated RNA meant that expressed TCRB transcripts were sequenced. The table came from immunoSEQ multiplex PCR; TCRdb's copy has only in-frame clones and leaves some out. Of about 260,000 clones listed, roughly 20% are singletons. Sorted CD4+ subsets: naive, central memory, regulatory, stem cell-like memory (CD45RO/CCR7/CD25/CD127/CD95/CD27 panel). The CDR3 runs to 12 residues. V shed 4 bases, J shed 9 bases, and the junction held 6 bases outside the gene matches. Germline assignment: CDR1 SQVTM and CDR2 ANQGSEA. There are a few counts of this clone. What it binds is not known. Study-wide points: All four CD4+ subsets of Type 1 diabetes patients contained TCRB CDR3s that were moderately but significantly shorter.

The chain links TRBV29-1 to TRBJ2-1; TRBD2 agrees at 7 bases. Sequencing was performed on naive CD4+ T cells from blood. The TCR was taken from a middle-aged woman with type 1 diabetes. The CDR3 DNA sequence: TGCAGCGTTGTACGTCCGGGGGGTGAGCAGTTCTTC. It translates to CSVVRPGGEQFF.